The sequence of this TCR beta chain was determined in a study of T-cell reconstitution after alpha-beta-depleted transplantation in children. Preparing the TCRbeta library involved the use of unique molecular identifiers. TCRdb redid the calling of the PCR reads with MiXCR, one entry per CDR3 protein. The sample includes hundreds of thousands of distinct CDR3 sequences, roughly 8.2% of them seen just once. Turning to this clonotype: A much larger clone differs from this one at a single base, so this may be a read error.

Specimen: PBMCs, mostly from graft donor cells, collected 180 days after TCRalphabeta/CD19-depleted stem cell transplant. This receptor was obtained from a male patient younger than 18 who had a stem cell transplant for acute lymphoblastic leukemia, so the T cells may come from the graft donor.

The CDR3 nucleotides read TGCAGTGCTAGAGGGGGGACAGTTCCTAATCAGCCCCAGCATTTT. This sequence encodes CSARGGTVPNQPQHF. The chain combines TRBV20-1 with TRBJ1-5; 7 bases are a match to TRBD1. There are 15 residues in the CDR3. The V gene end was trimmed by 1 base and the J gene end by 4 bases; junction bases not matched to a gene: 7. The germline gives CDR1 DFQATT, CDR2 SNEGSKA (reference sequence).